This TCR beta chain was captured in a study of T cell repertoires in cytomegalovirus infection (dated by TCRdb to 2018 to 2020). Background on the whole study: Donor HLA type was relevant to the analysis, because carriage of CMV infection together with the matching HLA type was indicated by public TCR beta signatures. Results the study describes overall, beyond this receptor: In both this cohort and an independent cohort of approximately 350 donors, the cumulative frequency of public TCR beta family members distinguished carriers of CMV infection plus the relevant HLA type. In the ex vivo response, HLA-C-restricted CMV-specific TCR beta clonotypes were dominant, and in two of eight donors the single most frequent clonotype came from this HLA-C-restricted group.

The V end loses 3 bases and the J end loses 2 bases, and a stretch of 12 bases separates them. CDR3 length: 14 amino acids, cysteine to phenylalanine. CDR3 DNA is the only sequence kept; it has 42 bases, read in frame from the first base. CDR1 and CDR2, per the germline V gene (reference sequence), are DFQATT and SNEGSKA. With respect to this clonotype: The specificity of this receptor is unknown. It has no much larger one-base neighbor in the sample; base qualities were not kept.

Sequenced on an Illumina HiSeq 1500. In-frame beta chains were kept once TCRdb had trimmed the public reads at Q25 with fastp and called clones with MiXCR. Each CDR3 protein appears once, grouped with its most common genes and DNA. Recorded for this sample are roughly 320,000 distinct CDR3 sequences; more than 9% of them occurred a single time. The top ten clones comprise roughly 4% of the sample. This receptor chain uses TRBV20-1 and TRBJ2-3; TRBD1 is a weak D gene call, 5 bases matching. The sequence was obtained from a human donor in good health (CMV status not recorded). Some clones in this sample may be carry-over from other donors' samples. The sequencing input was PBMCs. The bases read TGCAGTGCTAGGCACCAGGGTAACACAGATACGCAGTATTTT. Its protein is CSARHQGNTDTQYF.